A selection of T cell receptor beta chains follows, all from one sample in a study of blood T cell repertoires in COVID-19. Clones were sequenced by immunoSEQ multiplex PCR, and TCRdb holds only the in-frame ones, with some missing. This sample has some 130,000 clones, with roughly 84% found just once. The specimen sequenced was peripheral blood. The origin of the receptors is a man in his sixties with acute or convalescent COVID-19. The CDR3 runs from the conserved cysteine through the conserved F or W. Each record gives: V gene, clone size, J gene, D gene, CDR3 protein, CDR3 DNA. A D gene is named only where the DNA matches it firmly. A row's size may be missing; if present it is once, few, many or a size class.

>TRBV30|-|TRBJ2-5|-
CAWGTGFRETQYF
TGTGCCTGGGGCACAGGGTTCAGGGAGACCCAGTACTTC
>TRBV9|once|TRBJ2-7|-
CASSVGQVNYEQYF
TGTGCCAGCAGCGTAGGCCAGGTTAACTACGAGCAGTACTTC
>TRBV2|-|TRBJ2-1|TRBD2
CASRKLAGVGNEQFF
TGTGCCAGCAGAAAACTAGCGGGAGTTGGCAATGAGCAGTTCTTC
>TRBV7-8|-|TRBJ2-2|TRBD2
CASSFGLAGTGELFF
TGTGCCAGCAGCTTCGGACTAGCGGGTACCGGGGAGCTGTTTTTT
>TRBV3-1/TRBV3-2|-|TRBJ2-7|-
CASSQGTSYEQYF
TGTGCCAGCAGCCAAGGCACATCCTACGAGCAGTACTTC
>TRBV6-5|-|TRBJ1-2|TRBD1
CASSARTGGLDGYTF
TGTGCCAGCAGCGCCCGGACAGGGGGCCTCGATGGCTACACCTTC
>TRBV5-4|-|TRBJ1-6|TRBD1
CASRLGTADNSPLHF
TGTGCCAGCAGACTGGGGACAGCAGATAATTCACCCCTCCACTTT
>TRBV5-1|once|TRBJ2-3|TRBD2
CASSPGLAGSPDTQYF
TGCGCCAGCAGCCCTGGACTAGCGGGTAGTCCAGATACGCAGTATTTT
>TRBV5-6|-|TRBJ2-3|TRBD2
CASSSLAGGRTDTQYF
TGTGCCAGCAGCTCACTAGCGGGAGGGAGGACGGATACGCAGTATTTT
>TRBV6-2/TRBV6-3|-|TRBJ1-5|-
CASSYYYGEGNQPQHF
TGTGCCAGCAGTTACTACTACGGGGAGGGCAATCAGCCCCAGCATTTT
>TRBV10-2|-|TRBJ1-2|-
CASSQDSPNYGYTF
TGCGCCAGCAGCCAGGACAGTCCTAACTATGGCTACACCTTC
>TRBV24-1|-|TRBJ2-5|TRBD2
CAIGRAGETQYF
TGTGCCATCGGGAGGGCAGGAGAGACCCAGTACTTC
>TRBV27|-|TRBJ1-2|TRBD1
CASSSTGTGVGGYTF
TGTGCCAGCAGTTCAACCGGGACAGGGGTTGGCGGCTACACCTTC
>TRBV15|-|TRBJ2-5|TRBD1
CATSSWYRGQETQYF
TGTGCCACCAGCAGCTGGTACAGGGGGCAAGAGACCCAGTACTTC
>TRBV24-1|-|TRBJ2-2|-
CATRDSNTGELFF
TGTGCCACCAGGGACTCGAACACCGGGGAGCTGTTTTTT
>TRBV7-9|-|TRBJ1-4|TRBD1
CASSLILPGGNEKLFF
TGTGCCAGCAGCTTAATCTTGCCAGGGGGGAATGAAAAACTGTTTTTT
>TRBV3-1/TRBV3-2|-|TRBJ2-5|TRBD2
CASSQLGLAQETQYF
TGTGCCAGCAGCCAACTCGGACTAGCCCAAGAGACCCAGTACTTC
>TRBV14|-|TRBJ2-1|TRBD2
CASSQPSTSGRADEQFF
TGTGCCAGCAGCCAGCCCTCGACTAGCGGGAGGGCTGATGAGCAGTTCTTC
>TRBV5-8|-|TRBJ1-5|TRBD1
CASSLGRGRFFNQPQHF
TGTGCCAGCAGCTTAGGCAGGGGGCGCTTCTTCAATCAGCCCCAGCATTTT
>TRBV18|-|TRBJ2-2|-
CASSPRGLNTGELFF
TGTGCCAGCTCACCAAGGGGTCTAAACACCGGGGAGCTGTTTTTT
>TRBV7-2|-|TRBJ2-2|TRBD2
CASSLYAGGVGELFF
TGTGCCAGCAGCTTATACGCGGGGGGCGTCGGGGAGCTGTTTTTT
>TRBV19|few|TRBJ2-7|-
CASSTGPSSYEQYF
TGTGCCAGTAGTACAGGTCCTTCCTCCTACGAGCAGTACTTC
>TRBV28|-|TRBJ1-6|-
CASSPQGNSPLHF
TGTGCCAGCAGTCCCCAGGGAAATTCACCCCTCCACTTT
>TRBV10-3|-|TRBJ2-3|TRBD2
CAISGYGGGAGSDTQYF
TGTGCCATCAGTGGTTATGGCGGGGGGGCCGGGTCAGATACGCAGTATTTT
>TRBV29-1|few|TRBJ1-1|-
CSVGITVNTEAFF
TGCAGCGTTGGAATTACAGTGAACACTGAAGCTTTCTTT
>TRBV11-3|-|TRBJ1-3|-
CASSSADSGSGNTIYF
TGTGCCAGCAGCTCCGCGGACAGTGGCTCTGGAAACACCATATATTTT
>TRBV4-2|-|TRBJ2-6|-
CASSQTSGSGANVLTF
TGTGCCAGCAGCCAAACCAGCGGCTCTGGGGCCAACGTCCTGACTTTC
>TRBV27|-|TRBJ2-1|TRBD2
CASSIIAGGPYNEQFF
TGTGCCAGCAGTATCATAGCGGGAGGCCCCTACAATGAGCAGTTCTTC
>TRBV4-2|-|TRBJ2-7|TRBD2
CASSQVQRGSYEQYF
TGTGCCAGCAGCCAAGTTCAGCGGGGCTCCTACGAGCAGTACTTC
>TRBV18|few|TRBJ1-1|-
CASSYSENTEAFF
TGTGCCAGCTCATATTCAGAGAACACTGAAGCTTTCTTT
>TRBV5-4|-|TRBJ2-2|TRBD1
CASSLGTGQANTGELFF
TGTGCCAGCAGCTTAGGCACGGGACAGGCGAACACCGGGGAGCTGTTTTTT
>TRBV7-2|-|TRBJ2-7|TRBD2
CASSLGGLAGRDEQYF
TGTGCCAGCAGCTTAGGGGGACTAGCGGGAAGGGACGAGCAGTACTTC
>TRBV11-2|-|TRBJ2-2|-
CASSLGVSRSGNGELFF
TGTGCCAGCAGCTTAGGTGTGTCAAGGTCGGGGAACGGGGAGCTGTTTTTT
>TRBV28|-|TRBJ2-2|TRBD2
CASSLSGGTGELFF
TGTGCCAGCAGTTTATCCGGGGGGACCGGGGAGCTGTTTTTT
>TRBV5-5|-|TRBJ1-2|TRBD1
CASSLLEFGTEYGYTF
TGTGCCAGCAGCTTGCTGGAGTTTGGGACAGAGTATGGCTACACCTTC
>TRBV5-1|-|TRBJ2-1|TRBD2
CASSPGASGTYNEQFF
TGCGCCAGCAGCCCGGGGGCTAGCGGGACCTACAATGAGCAGTTCTTC
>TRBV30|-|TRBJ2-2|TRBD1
CAWSRDRTNTGELFF
TGTGCCTGGAGTAGGGACAGAACGAACACCGGGGAGCTGTTTTTT
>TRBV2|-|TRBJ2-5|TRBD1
CASSRGQETQYF
TGTGCCAGCAGCAGGGGGCAAGAGACCCAGTACTTC
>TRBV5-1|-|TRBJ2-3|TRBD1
CASRTGYTDTQYF
TGCGCCAGCAGGACAGGGTACACAGATACGCAGTATTTT
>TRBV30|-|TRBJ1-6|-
CAWNLPDSYNSPLHF
TGTGCCTGGAATCTTCCGGACAGTTATAATTCACCCCTCCACTTT
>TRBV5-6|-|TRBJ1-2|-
CASSLETGLGGYTF
TGTGCCAGCAGCTTGGAAACAGGTCTAGGAGGCTACACCTTC
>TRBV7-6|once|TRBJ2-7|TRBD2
CASSLASASGRAKIIYEQYF
TGTGCCAGCAGCTTAGCGTCGGCTAGCGGGAGGGCCAAGATAATTTACGAGCAGTACTTC
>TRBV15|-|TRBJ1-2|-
CATSRDRAGAPGYTF
TGTGCCACCAGCAGAGATCGGGCAGGGGCACCTGGCTACACCTTC
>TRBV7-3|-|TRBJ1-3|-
CASSRGGSGNTIYF
TGTGCCAGCAGCCGAGGAGGCTCTGGAAACACCATATATTTT
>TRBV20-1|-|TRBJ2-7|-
CSARQGGEQYF
TGCAGTGCTAGACAGGGAGGCGAGCAGTACTTC
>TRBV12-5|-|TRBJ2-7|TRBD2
CASGFNGAGPYEQYF
TGTGCTAGTGGTTTTAACGGAGCGGGGCCCTACGAGCAGTACTTC
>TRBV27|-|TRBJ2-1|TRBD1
CASRGIGQGDSYNEQFF
TGTGCCAGCAGGGGTATCGGGCAGGGGGACTCCTACAATGAGCAGTTCTTC
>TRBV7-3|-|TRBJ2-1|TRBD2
CASSQSGDSYNEQFF
TGTGCCAGCAGCCAAAGCGGGGACTCCTACAATGAGCAGTTCTTC
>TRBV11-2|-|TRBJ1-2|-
CASSLDRGALYGYTF
TGTGCCAGCAGCTTAGATCGGGGGGCTTTATATGGCTACACCTTC
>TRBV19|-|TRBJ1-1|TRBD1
CASQSGGERISEAFF
TGTGCCAGTCAATCAGGGGGCGAACGGATCTCTGAAGCTTTCTTT
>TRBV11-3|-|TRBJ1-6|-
CASSLSNNSPLHF
TGTGCCAGCAGCTTATCTAATAATTCACCCCTCCACTTT
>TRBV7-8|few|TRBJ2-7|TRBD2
CASSLAATSGGEVQYF
TGTGCCAGCAGCTTAGCCGCGACTAGCGGGGGGGAGGTGCAGTACTTC